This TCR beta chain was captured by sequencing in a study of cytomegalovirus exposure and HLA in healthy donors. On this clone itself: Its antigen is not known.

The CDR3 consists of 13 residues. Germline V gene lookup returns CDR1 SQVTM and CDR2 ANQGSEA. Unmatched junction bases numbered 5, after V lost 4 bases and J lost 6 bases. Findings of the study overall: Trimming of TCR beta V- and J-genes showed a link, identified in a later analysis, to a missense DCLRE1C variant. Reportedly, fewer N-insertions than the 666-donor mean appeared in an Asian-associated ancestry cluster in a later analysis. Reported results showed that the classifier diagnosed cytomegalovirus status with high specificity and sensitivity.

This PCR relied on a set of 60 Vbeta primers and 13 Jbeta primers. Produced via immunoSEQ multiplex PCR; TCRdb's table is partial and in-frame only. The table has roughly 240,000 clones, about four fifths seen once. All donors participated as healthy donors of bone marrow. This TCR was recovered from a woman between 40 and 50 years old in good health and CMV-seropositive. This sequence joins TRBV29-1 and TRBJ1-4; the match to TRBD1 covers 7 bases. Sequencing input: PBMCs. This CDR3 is CSVVDGTDEKLFF. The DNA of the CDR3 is TGCAGCGTTGTAGACGGGACAGATGAAAAACTGTTTTTT.